This entry is about one TCR beta chain. The specificity of this receptor is unknown. No base quality information exists; no much larger clone differs at one position. This specimen belongs to a study of T cell responses to AZD1222 COVID-19 vaccine (dated by TCRdb to the early 2020s). Notes on the research overall: AZD1222 recipients whose second dose came at about 4 weeks and those whose second dose came at about 12 weeks were combined into one group, since spike-specific TCR depth and breadth did not differ between the two schedules. A total of just over 230 trial participants underwent TCR sequencing, of whom around 200 received two doses of AZD1222 and around 26 received two doses of the MenACWY control vaccine. Trial participants were enrolled by age into 18-55, 56-69 and 70-plus year subgroups, with roughly 160, 29 and 62 TCR-sequenced participants respectively.

The CDR3 regions of human TCRbeta chains were analyzed by immunosequencing. On the authors' methods: Repertoire TCRs were matched against a reference library of SARS-CoV-2-specific TCRs generated with the MIRA antigen-specificity platform. Breadth was defined as the fraction of unique TCRs that were SARS-CoV-2-associated. Depth was defined as the fraction of total T cells that were SARS-CoV-2-associated. Each spike-specific TCR was assigned to its reactive spike region and to a CD4 or CD8 class using the MIRA data. Log10-transformed breadth and depth values were compared by one-way ANOVA with Sidak's multiple comparisons tests. The clones in this table, taken by TCRdb from immuneACCESS, are in-frame only. Not every clone is retained; where verified, under half of the shortfall comes from an unresolved V gene, and the cause of the rest is unknown. D and trimming were read from the DNA, whereas the V and J calls and clone size are those reported in that table. For this sample the table gives 70,000 or so clones, of which roughly 84% were detected only once. The top ten hold approximately 25% of the sample.

CDR1 MNHEY and CDR2 SVGAGI were looked up in the germline V gene. The CDR3 holds 13 amino acids from the cysteine to the phenylalanine. The CDR3 DNA has 39 bases and is translated from base 1. Relative to germline, V is 5 bases shorter and J is 4 bases shorter, with 9 bases between their ends. The paper's findings and limits, for the study overall: Because no samples from the day 14 peak response were available, repertoires could be characterized only after the peak T cell response. In the small 56-69-year group, the increase in depth fell short of significance, most likely because of low power. Participants were mostly white British, with more females than males. The authors suggested clonal diversity may have been underestimated. Nearly half of unique spike-specific TCRs reportedly recognized epitopes outside regions mutated in the B.1.351 and B.1.1.7 variants. A significant rise in spike-specific TCR breadth and depth was observed after two AZD1222 doses relative to day 0 and relative to MenACWY recipients. CD4 TCRs associated with the vaccine covered the entire spike protein, and the dominant responses were in regions 160-218 and 743-854. Conclusions about previously exposed vaccinees are limited because only six or seven AZD1222 recipients were SARS-CoV-2 seropositive at baseline.

This specimen's time point label, per the study, means: baseline before first vaccination. The vaccinee samples were drawn from two UK trials, COV001 and COV002, one of which was a single-blind randomized controlled phase 2/3 trial testing AZD1222 (ChAdOx1 nCoV-19) in healthy adults. Trial participant PBMC samples were collected at day 0 and day 28 after the second dose for TCRbeta chain sequencing. This receptor was obtained from an adult in good health. The chain links TRBV6-5 with TRBJ1-5, and TRBD1 may be the D gene, going by 5 matching bases. The sequencing used peripheral blood, collected on day 0 of AZD1222 vaccination. The CDR3 loop reads CASSKQENQPQHF. The DNA reads as follows: TGTGCCAGCAGTAAACAGGAGAATCAGCCCCAGCATTTT.